This T cell receptor beta chain was sequenced during a study of shared T cell receptors in the human thymus. TCRdb's copy holds only in-frame clones and misses some; the assay was immunoSEQ multiplex PCR. The sample has over 350,000 clones; more than 85% are singletons. Losses at the gene ends were 2 bases for V and 3 bases for J; bases not matched to a gene: 6. CDR3 length: 15 residues. CDR1 is LNHDA, CDR2 SQIVND, per germline (reference sequence). The TCR was taken from a human donor. The sample consisted of thymocytes. The gene calls are TRBV19 and TRBJ1-2; 7 nucleotides align to TRBD1. For the CDR3, the DNA is TGTGCCAGTAGTATAAGTGAAGGGGGCGACTATGGCTACACCTTC. Translated, it gives CASSISEGGDYGYTF.